What follows describes a single T cell receptor beta chain. Original methodology: From reference gene primer amplification, estimates of nucleated cell counts were derived. Sequencing used immunoSEQ multiplex PCR; TCRdb keeps in-frame clones, though not all of them. V, J and clone size are taken as reported in that table, and D and trimming were inferred from the DNA itself. The sample includes 300,000 to 400,000 clones, approximately 92% of them seen just once. Cohorts were based on clinical histories the participants reported. Each recovered donor of Cohort 3 presented with two negative PCRs, clearance, or symptom resolution. Germline CDR1 reads LNHDA; CDR2 reads SQIVND (reference sequence). V was clipped by 3 bases and J by 5 bases, with 8 bases between them. The CDR3 spans 13 residues. The sample belongs to a study of blood T cell repertoires in COVID-19. Study in general: The cDNA or gDNA used as material had been derived from T cells, B-cell-depleted T cells, or PBMCs.

The chain carries TRBV19 and TRBJ1-5; D is ambiguous. The sample taken for sequencing was PBMCs or T cells enriched from blood (not recorded which). The clonotype comes from a young man who had recovered from COVID-19. The CDR3 region is CASSMRADQPQHF. For the CDR3, the DNA is TGTGCCAGTAGTATGCGGGCAGATCAGCCCCAGCATTTT.